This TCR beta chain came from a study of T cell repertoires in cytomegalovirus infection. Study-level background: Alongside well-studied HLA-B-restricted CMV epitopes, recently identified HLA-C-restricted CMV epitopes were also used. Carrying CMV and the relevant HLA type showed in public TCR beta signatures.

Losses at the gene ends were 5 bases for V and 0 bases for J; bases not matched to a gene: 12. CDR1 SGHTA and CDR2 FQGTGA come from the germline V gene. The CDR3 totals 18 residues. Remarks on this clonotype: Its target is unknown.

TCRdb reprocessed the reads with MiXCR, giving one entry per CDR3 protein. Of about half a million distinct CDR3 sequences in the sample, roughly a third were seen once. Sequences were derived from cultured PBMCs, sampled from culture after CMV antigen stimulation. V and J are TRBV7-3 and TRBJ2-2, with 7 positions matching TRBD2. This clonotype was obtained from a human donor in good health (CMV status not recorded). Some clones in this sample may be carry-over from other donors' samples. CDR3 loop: CASSQIFGGIANTGELFF. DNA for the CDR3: TGTGCCAGCAGCCAAATCTTCGGGGGGATTGCGAACACCGGGGAGCTGTTTTTT.